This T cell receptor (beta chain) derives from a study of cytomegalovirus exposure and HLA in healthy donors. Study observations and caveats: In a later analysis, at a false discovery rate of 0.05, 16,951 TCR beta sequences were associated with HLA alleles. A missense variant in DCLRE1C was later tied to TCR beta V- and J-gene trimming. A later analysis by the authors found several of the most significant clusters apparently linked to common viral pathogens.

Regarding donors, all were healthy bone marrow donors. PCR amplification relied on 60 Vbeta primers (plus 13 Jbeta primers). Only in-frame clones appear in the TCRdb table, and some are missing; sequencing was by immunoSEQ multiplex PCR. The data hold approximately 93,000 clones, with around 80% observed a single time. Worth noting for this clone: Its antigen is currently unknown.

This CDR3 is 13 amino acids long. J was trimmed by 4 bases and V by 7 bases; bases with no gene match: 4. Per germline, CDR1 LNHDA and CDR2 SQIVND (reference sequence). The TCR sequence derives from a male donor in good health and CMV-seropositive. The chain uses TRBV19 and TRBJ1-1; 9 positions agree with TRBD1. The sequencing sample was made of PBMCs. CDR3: CASIKTGGTEAFF. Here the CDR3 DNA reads TGTGCCAGTATCAAGACAGGGGGCACTGAAGCTTTCTTT.